These T cell receptor beta chains were read from a single sample in a study of blood T cell repertoires in COVID-19. Assay: immunoSEQ multiplex PCR; the TCRdb copy retains only in-frame clones and omits some. The table has 45,000 to 55,000 clones, roughly 87% seen once; the top ten hold roughly 8%. Sequencing was carried out using peripheral blood. The receptors come from a man between 45 and 60 years old with active COVID-19. Each CDR3 is given with its conserved first and last residue. Each record gives: clone size, V gene, D gene, J gene, CDR3 protein, CDR3 DNA. A D gene is named only where the DNA matches it firmly. Size is stated for part of the rows, as once, few or many counts, or as a class when the clone is expanded.

abundance: -
v_gene: TRBV19
d_gene: TRBD1
j_gene: TRBJ2-2
CDR3aa: CASSDLTGAYTGELFF
CDR3nt: TGTGCCAGTAGCGATCTCACAGGGGCCTACACCGGGGAGCTGTTTTTT

abundance: -
v_gene: TRBV12-5
d_gene: -
j_gene: TRBJ1-2
CDR3aa: CASGLGRASFF
CDR3nt: TGTGCTAGTGGGCTGGGCAGGGCCTCTTTCTTC

abundance: few
v_gene: TRBV15
d_gene: -
j_gene: TRBJ2-5
CDR3aa: CATSRDNGGHQETQYF
CDR3nt: TGTGCCACCAGCAGAGATAACGGCGGACATCAAGAGACCCAGTACTTC

abundance: few
v_gene: TRBV3-1/TRBV3-2
d_gene: TRBD1
j_gene: TRBJ1-5
CDR3aa: CASSQEQGNQPQHF
CDR3nt: TGTGCCAGCAGCCAAGAACAGGGGAATCAGCCCCAGCATTTT

abundance: -
v_gene: TRBV12-3/TRBV12-4
d_gene: -
j_gene: TRBJ1-5
CDR3aa: CASSPDRNQPQHF
CDR3nt: TGTGCCAGCAGTCCGGACAGAAATCAGCCCCAGCATTTT

abundance: once
v_gene: TRBV28
d_gene: -
j_gene: TRBJ1-2
CDR3aa: CASRDSRLYGYTF
CDR3nt: TGTGCCAGCAGGGACAGCCGCTTGTATGGCTACACCTTC

abundance: -
v_gene: TRBV6-5
d_gene: TRBD2
j_gene: TRBJ2-3
CDR3aa: CASSYSGRGYTDTQYF
CDR3nt: TGTGCCAGCAGTTACTCGGGGCGGGGGTACACAGATACGCAGTATTTT

abundance: -
v_gene: TRBV4-1
d_gene: TRBD1
j_gene: TRBJ2-7
CDR3aa: CASSRRDRGEGSYEQYF
CDR3nt: TGCGCCAGCAGCCGCCGGGACAGGGGGGAGGGCTCCTACGAGCAGTACTTC

abundance: -
v_gene: TRBV11-2
d_gene: -
j_gene: TRBJ2-7
CDR3aa: CASSSDRNYEQYF
CDR3nt: TGTGCCAGCAGCTCCGACAGGAACTACGAGCAGTACTTC

abundance: -
v_gene: TRBV7-2
d_gene: TRBD2
j_gene: TRBJ2-3
CDR3aa: CASSPLTSPLSTQYF
CDR3nt: TGTGCCAGCAGCCCCCTGACTAGCCCCCTCTCTACGCAGTATTTT

abundance: -
v_gene: TRBV6-5
d_gene: TRBD1
j_gene: TRBJ1-2
CDR3aa: CASRRPGQGNGYTF
CDR3nt: TGTGCCAGCAGGAGACCGGGACAGGGGAATGGCTACACCTTC

abundance: -
v_gene: TRBV5-5
d_gene: -
j_gene: TRBJ2-6
CDR3aa: CASSLEGYGANVLTF
CDR3nt: TGTGCCAGCAGCTTGGAGGGGTACGGGGCCAACGTCCTGACTTTC

abundance: -
v_gene: TRBV24-1
d_gene: -
j_gene: TRBJ2-1
CDR3aa: CATSEREADYNEQFF
CDR3nt: TGTGCCACCAGTGAGAGGGAGGCTGACTACAATGAGCAGTTCTTC

abundance: -
v_gene: TRBV19
d_gene: TRBD2
j_gene: TRBJ2-4
CDR3aa: CASSIGGVGLAKNIQYF
CDR3nt: TGTGCCAGTAGTATTGGGGGGGTCGGTCTAGCCAAAAACATTCAGTACTTC

abundance: -
v_gene: TRBV6-2/TRBV6-3
d_gene: TRBD2
j_gene: TRBJ2-1
CDR3aa: CASSPSGTNYNEQFF
CDR3nt: TGTGCCAGCAGCCCTAGCGGGACAAACTACAATGAGCAGTTCTTC

abundance: -
v_gene: TRBV6-5
d_gene: -
j_gene: TRBJ1-4
CDR3aa: CASRKSQGNNEKLFF
CDR3nt: TGTGCCAGCAGGAAATCCCAGGGGAATAATGAAAAACTGTTTTTT

abundance: -
v_gene: TRBV15
d_gene: -
j_gene: TRBJ2-5
CDR3aa: CATSSGQETQYF
CDR3nt: TGTGCCACCAGCAGCGGACAGGAGACCCAGTACTTC

abundance: -
v_gene: TRBV28
d_gene: -
j_gene: TRBJ2-1
CDR3aa: CASRSGGTYNEQFF
CDR3nt: TGTGCCAGCCGGAGCGGAGGGACCTACAATGAGCAGTTCTTC

abundance: -
v_gene: TRBV28
d_gene: TRBD1
j_gene: TRBJ1-6
CDR3aa: CASRPGQGLSNSPLHF
CDR3nt: TGTGCCAGCAGACCGGGACAGGGGCTTAGTAATTCACCCCTCCACTTT

abundance: -
v_gene: TRBV28
d_gene: TRBD2
j_gene: TRBJ2-7
CDR3aa: CASSLNPRQLGRAYEQYF
CDR3nt: TGTGCCAGCAGTTTAAATCCCCGGCAACTAGGGAGGGCCTACGAGCAGTACTTC

abundance: -
v_gene: TRBV7-3
d_gene: -
j_gene: TRBJ2-3
CDR3aa: CASSSHGAGIDTQYF
CDR3nt: TGTGCCAGCAGCTCCCATGGGGCCGGAATAGATACGCAGTATTTT

abundance: once
v_gene: TRBV5-1
d_gene: -
j_gene: TRBJ2-3
CDR3aa: CASSLGEATTDTQYF
CDR3nt: TGCGCCAGCAGCTTGGGCGAGGCCACCACAGATACGCAGTATTTT

abundance: -
v_gene: TRBV28
d_gene: TRBD1
j_gene: TRBJ2-7
CDR3aa: CASSLTGQGKSNEQYF
CDR3nt: TGTGCCAGCAGTTTGACCGGACAGGGAAAGAGTAACGAGCAGTACTTC

abundance: -
v_gene: TRBV18
d_gene: TRBD1
j_gene: TRBJ2-4
CDR3aa: CASSPRTGGSKNIQYF
CDR3nt: TGTGCCAGCTCACCCCGGACAGGGGGGTCCAAAAACATTCAGTACTTC

abundance: once
v_gene: TRBV28
d_gene: TRBD1
j_gene: TRBJ2-3
CDR3aa: CASSSTRQGSTDTQYF
CDR3nt: TGTGCCAGCAGTTCGACTAGACAGGGGTCGACAGATACGCAGTATTTT